This passage covers 9 T cell receptor beta chains from one sample sequenced in a study of OX40 agonist ivuxolimab in advanced cancers. Assay: immunoSEQ multiplex PCR; the TCRdb copy retains only in-frame clones and omits some. The sample includes 48,000 or so clones, roughly 81% of them seen just once. The specimen comprised CD4+ or CD8+ T cells sorted from blood, sampled in a trial of the OX40 agonist ivuxolimab. All receptors derive from an adult with an advanced solid tumor such as melanoma, head and neck, liver or kidney cancer.

The V and J genes are TRBV7-9 and TRBJ1-2; the match to TRBD1 covers 9 bases. V lost 3 bases and J lost 6; bases outside the gene matches: 5. This CDR3 contains 14 residues. The V gene's germline CDR1 is SEHNR and CDR2 FQNEAQ (reference sequence). CDR3 nucleotides: TGTGCCAGCAGCTTCCAGGACAGGGGCCATGGCTACACCTTC. Its protein product is CASSFQDRGHGYTF. Combining the CDR3 with reference TRBV7-9 and TRBJ1-2 gives the whole variable domain DTGVSQNPRHKITKRGQNVTFRCDPISEHNRLYWYRQTLGQGPEFLTYFQNEAQLEKSRLLSDRFSAERPKGSFSTLEIQRTEQGDSAMYLCASSFQDRGHGYTFGSGTRLTVV.

This clone was seen a single time. This chain links TRBV7-8 with TRBJ2-1; 7 bases line up with TRBD2. Germline V CDR1 and CDR2: SGHVS, FQNEAQ. The ends lost 1 base at V and 6 bases at J; junction bases unmatched: 12. This CDR3 comprises 17 residues. CDR3 sequence: CASSLVMGGRTPNEQFF. For the CDR3, the DNA is TGTGCCAGCAGCTTAGTCATGGGCGGGAGAACCCCCAATGAGCAGTTCTTC.

This clone was seen a single time. The V and J genes are TRBV14 and TRBJ2-5; 8 bases align to TRBD2. The germline V gene has CDR1 SGHDN and CDR2 FVKESK. Unmatched junction bases numbered 6, after V lost 2 bases and J lost 4 bases. This CDR3 is 15 amino acids long. The CDR3 region has the DNA TGTGCCAGCAGCCAAAACGGGAGGGCCTTAGAGACCCAGTACTTC. Its protein is CASSQNGRALETQYF.

CDR3 region: CASRVSGGYEQYF. The CDR3 DNA sequence: TGCGCCAGCAGGGTTTCAGGGGGCTACGAGCAGTACTTC. J is TRBJ2-7 and V is TRBV10-1; 7 nucleotides agree with TRBD1. The V gene end was trimmed by 6 bases and the J gene end by 3 bases; junction bases not matched to a gene: 5. The CDR3 consists of 13 residues. CDR1 WNHNN and CDR2 SYGVQD come from the germline V gene (reference sequence).

The CDR3 is CASSYTSGRGEQYF. CDR3 sequence (DNA): TGTGCCAGCAGCTACACTAGCGGGAGGGGAGAGCAGTACTTC. The rearrangement joins TRBV11-2 to TRBJ2-7; 13 bases map to TRBD2. Germline-derived CDR1 and CDR2 are SGHAT and FQNNGV. The ends lost 4 bases at V and 7 bases at J; junction bases unmatched: 4. The CDR3 spans 14 residues.

The V call is TRBV18, the J call TRBJ2-3; TRBD2 matches at 8 bases. V lost 1 base to trimming and J lost 1 base; unmatched junction nucleotides: 4. CDR3 length: 16 residues. Per germline, CDR1 KGHSH and CDR2 LQKENI. CDR3 bases: TGTGCCAGCTCACCACTGCGGGGGGCTGGCACAGATACGCAGTATTTT. Protein sequence: CASSPLRGAGTDTQYF.

The J gene is TRBJ1-2, the V gene TRBV7-2; possible D gene TRBD1, 5 bases. There are 18 residues in the CDR3. CDR1 is SGHTA, CDR2 FQGNSA, per germline. Trimming removed 1 base from V and 2 bases from J, with 20 bases in between. The CDR3 loop is CASSLGLLRGRSNYGYTF. The CDR3 region has the DNA TGTGCCAGCAGCTTAGGCCTTTTACGGGGCAGGAGCAACTATGGCTACACCTTC.

In its sample, this clone was seen a few times. CDR3 DNA sequence: TGTGCCAGCACGGGCAGGCTTAGCGAGCAGTACTTC. Encoded protein: CASTGRLSEQYF. This rearrangement joins TRBV6-6 to TRBJ2-7; D uncertain. The CDR3 spans 12 residues. The germline CDR1 and CDR2 sequences are MNHNY and SVGAGI (reference sequence). Trimming removed 7 bases at V and 6 bases at J, with 13 bases between.

This clone was seen a few times. V usage is TRBV18 and J usage is TRBJ2-2; a weak D match, TRBD1 (6 bases). The length of the CDR3 is 15 residues. Germline V gene sequence: CDR1 KGHSH, CDR2 LQKENI. V was pared by 3 bases and J by 2 bases, with 10 bases between. CDR3 nucleotide sequence: TGTGCCAGCTCACCCCGACAGGATAACACCGGGGAGCTGTTTTTT. Residues: CASSPRQDNTGELFF.